This T cell receptor beta chain appears in the sequencing data of a study of glioma-infiltrating T cells after dendritic cell vaccination. Looking at the study overall: Between the early 2000s and the early 2010s, patients got autologous tumor lysate-pulsed dendritic cell vaccines.

This clone was counted a single time. Trimming at V came to 5 bases and at J to 5 bases, leaving 6 bases not matched to a gene. CDR1 MNHNY and CDR2 SVGAGI come from the germline V gene (reference sequence). This CDR3 has 14 amino acids. TCRB CDR3 was amplified from 2 ug genomic DNA or less. Amplification used 60 V beta primers and 13 J beta primers. Generated by immunoSEQ multiplex PCR, the TCRdb table keeps only in-frame clones and is missing some. The table shows 71,000 or so clones, with approximately 81% occurring only once. The chain recombines TRBV6-6 with TRBJ1-5; 7 bases are a match to TRBD1. The origin of this receptor is a human donor with glioblastoma. This specimen consisted of blood, obtained before dendritic cell vaccination. As DNA, the CDR3 is TGTGCCAGCAGTCCCCGACAGGGATATCAGCCCCAGCATTTT. This translates into CASSPRQGYQPQHF.